This TCR beta chain was identified during a study of post-analysis software for immune sequencing data. Overall study findings and caveats: Comparison of patients with controls showed five or six TRBV segments more frequent in patients, TRBV5-6, TRBV5-1 and TRBV20-1 among them.

The TCR beta cDNA libraries contained unique molecular identifiers. TCRdb analysed the PCR reads with MiXCR anew, one entry per CDR3 protein. The profile shows a few hundred thousand distinct CDR3 sequences, less than 40% of them singletons. Points on this clonotype: What it binds is not known.

This CDR3 has 15 residues. With V trimmed by 6 bases and J by 2 bases, 9 bases remained unmatched. The rearrangement uses TRBV12-3 or TRBV12-4 and TRBJ2-7, with TRBD1 matching 8 bases. The receptor was derived from a girl aged 10 to 17 with multiple sclerosis. Source material: blood. The DNA of the CDR3 is TGTGCCAGCAGACCCGGAGACAGGGGACCCTACGAGCAGTACTTC. It encodes CASRPGDRGPYEQYF.